The 31 T cell receptor beta chains below all came from one sample that was sequenced in a study of blood T cell repertoires in COVID-19. TCRdb's copy holds only in-frame clones and misses some; the assay was immunoSEQ multiplex PCR. The sample contains hundreds of thousands of clones, roughly 85% of which appear only once. Sequenced input: peripheral blood. The receptors shown here come from a woman aged 50 to 60 who had recovered from COVID-19.

The rearrangement uses TRBV5-1 and TRBJ2-1, with 7 bases matching TRBD2. This CDR3 is 15 amino acids long. From germline, CDR1 is SGHRS and CDR2 YFSETQ. V lost 0 bases and J lost 6; bases outside the gene matches: 6. The CDR3 nucleotides read TGCGCCAGCAGCTTGGTAGGGACTACGTCCAATGAGCAGTTCTTC. It encodes CASSLVGTTSNEQFF.

CDR3 loop: CATSGGGDEQFF. CDR3 coding DNA: TGTGCCACCAGTGGCGGGGGGGATGAGCAGTTCTTC. This chain links TRBV24-1 with TRBJ2-1, with 9 bases lining up with TRBD2. Trimming at V came to 5 bases and at J to 8 bases, leaving 0 bases not matched to a gene. This CDR3 comprises 12 residues. Germline V lookup: CDR1 KGHDR, CDR2 SFDVKD.

V gene TRBV7-2 combines with J gene TRBJ2-1, with 13 positions matching TRBD2. Germline V gene lookup returns CDR1 SGHTA and CDR2 FQGNSA. There are 15 residues in the CDR3. V shed 5 bases, J shed 9 bases, and the junction held 7 bases outside the gene matches. The CDR3 here is CASSLTSGGAVEQFF. DNA of the CDR3: TGTGCCAGCAGCCTTACTAGCGGGGGGGCCGTTGAGCAGTTCTTC.

The rearrangement uses TRBV19 and TRBJ1-1, with 9 positions matching TRBD1. The CDR3 is made up of 15 amino acids. The V segment lost 3 bases and the J segment 4 bases; nucleotides outside the gene matches: 6. The V gene's germline CDR1 is LNHDA and CDR2 SQIVND (reference sequence). CDR3 region: CASSIGNRGPTEAFF. The CDR3 DNA sequence: TGTGCCAGTAGTATCGGTAACAGGGGGCCCACTGAAGCTTTCTTT.

The chain recombines TRBV28 with TRBJ2-3; perhaps TRBD2 as D (6 bases). There are 14 residues in the CDR3. Germline V gives CDR1 MDHEN, CDR2 SYDVKM. Trimming removed 7 bases from V and 6 bases from J, with 17 bases in between. CDR3 sequence: CASTRGGTPDTQYF. Written as DNA, the CDR3 is TGTGCCAGCACCCGGGGCGGGACTCCGGATACGCAGTATTTT. Full variable domain (rest looked up from reference TRBV28 and TRBJ2-3): DVKVTQSSRYLVKRTGEKVFLECVQDMDHENMFWYRQDPGLGLRLIYFSYDVKMKEKGDIPEGYSVSREKKERFSLILESASTNQTSMYLCASTRGGTPDTQYFGPGTRLTVL.

The J gene is TRBJ1-2, the V gene TRBV7-3; D unresolved. The CDR3 length is 14 residues. Trimming took 6 bases from V and 6 from J, leaving 17 bases between them. Germline assignment: CDR1 SGHTA and CDR2 FQGTGA. The CDR3 loop reads CASRGWEKMDGYTF. Written as DNA, the CDR3 is TGTGCCAGCAGGGGCTGGGAGAAGATGGATGGCTACACCTTC. The whole variable domain, remainder taken from reference TRBV7-3 and TRBJ1-2, is GAGVSQTPSNKVTEKGKYVELRCDPISGHTALYWYRQSLGQGPEFLIYFQGTGAADDSGLPNDRFFAVRPEGSVSTLKIQRTERGDSAVYLCASRGWEKMDGYTFGSGTRLTVV.

Only a few counts were recorded for this clone. The rearrangement uses TRBV9 and TRBJ1-6; D gene unclear. Germline values: CDR1 SGDLS, CDR2 YYNGEE. CDR3 size: 15 residues. Trimming left V 0 bases short and J 5 bases short, with 9 bases between. CDR3 coding DNA: TGTGCCAGCAGCGTAGCTACTTCGAATAATTCACCCCTCCACTTT. This translates into CASSVATSNNSPLHF.

V usage is TRBV7-9 and J usage is TRBJ2-3, with TRBD2 as a possible D gene (6 bases). The CDR3 totals 14 residues. Germline lookup yields CDR1 SEHNR and CDR2 FQNEAQ (reference sequence). Trimming removed 1 base at V and 6 bases at J, with 11 bases between. CDR3: CASSLDRREDTQYF. The DNA of the CDR3 is TGTGCCAGCAGCTTAGATCGACGGGAGGATACGCAGTATTTT.

The sample holds one count of this clone. The chain recombines TRBV19 with TRBJ2-3, with TRBD1 matching over 9 bases. The CDR3 loop spans 14 amino acids. Germline values: CDR1 LNHDA, CDR2 SQIVND (reference sequence). Unmatched junction bases numbered 9, after V lost 11 bases and J lost 3 bases. The CDR3 sequence is CAAGDREITDTQYF. CDR3 DNA: TGTGCCGCTGGGGACAGGGAAATAACAGATACGCAGTATTTT.

As to this clone: Additional DNA sequences in this sample encode the identical CDR3. This chain connects TRBV12-3 or TRBV12-4 to TRBJ1-1; D remains unclear. Trimming took off 3 bases at V and 1 base at J, with 6 bases between the two ends. The CDR3 totals 13 residues. The CDR3 DNA reads TGTGCCAGCAGTTTGCAAGCGAACACTGAAGCTTTCTTT. Translating it yields CASSLQANTEAFF.

The J gene is TRBJ2-1, the V gene TRBV20-1; 8 bases match TRBD2. CDR1 and CDR2 from the germline V gene are DFQATT and SNEGSKA (reference sequence). CDR3 length equals 10 residues. The trim removed 2 bases at V and 12 bases at J, leaving 0 bases unmatched. As DNA, the CDR3 is TGCAGTGCTAGACGGGAGGGGCAGTTCTTC. Translated: CSARREGQFF.

This chain connects TRBV7-2 to TRBJ2-4; 8 nucleotides line up with TRBD1. The CDR3 covers 16 residues. Trimming took 5 bases from V and 11 from J; bases not matched to a gene: 17. The germline V gene encodes CDR1 SGHTA and CDR2 FQGNSA. The CDR3 DNA reads as TGTGCCAGCAGCGAACCCAGGGACAGGTCGGAAGTAGTTCAGTACTTC. Translated: CASSEPRDRSEVVQYF. Supplemented by reference TRBV7-2 and TRBJ2-4, the full variable domain reads GAGVSQSPSNKVTEKGKDVELRCDPISGHTALYWYRQSLGQGLEFLIYFQGNSAPDKSGLPSDRFSAERTGGSVSTLTIQRTQQEDSAVYLCASSEPRDRSEVVQYFGAGTRLSVL.

This clone appeared a single time. The chain is built from TRBV5-6 and TRBJ1-2; TRBD1 aligns across 7 bases. Per the germline V gene, CDR1 is SGHDT and CDR2 is YYEEEE. V was pared by 4 bases and J by 5 bases, with 8 bases of the junction left unmatched. This CDR3 has 14 residues. CDR3: CASSLGQGVYGYTF. In DNA form, the CDR3 reads TGTGCCAGCAGCCTGGGCCAGGGGGTTTATGGCTACACCTTC.

CDR3 bases: TGTGCCAGCAGCTCGGCCCGGAGGGGTGAAAAACTGTTTTTT. Its protein product is CASSSARRGEKLFF. The chain joins TRBV7-2 to TRBJ1-4, with a weak D call TRBD1 (5 bases). Deletions cut 4 bases from V and 7 bases from J, with 13 bases between. Germline V gene data show CDR1 as SGHTA and CDR2 as FQGNSA. This CDR3 region has 14 residues.

This clone has only a few counts. Here the CDR3 reads CASRPASGSHEQYF. The CDR3 DNA sequence: TGTGCCAGCAGACCCGCTAGCGGGAGCCACGAGCAGTACTTC. This chain joins TRBV7-3 and TRBJ2-7; 10 bases map to TRBD2. Germline V lookup: CDR1 SGHTA, CDR2 FQGTGA. The CDR3 has 14 amino acids. With V trimmed by 6 bases and J by 5 bases, 7 bases remained unmatched.

The rearrangement uses TRBV27 and TRBJ2-1; 8 bases are shared with TRBD1. The germline gives CDR1 MNHEY, CDR2 SMNVEV (reference sequence). This CDR3 region has 15 residues. The V gene end was trimmed by 5 bases and the J gene end by 9 bases; junction bases not matched to a gene: 12. This CDR3 is CASSLGTGALGEQFF. The CDR3 region has the DNA TGTGCCAGCAGTCTCGGGACAGGCGCGCTTGGTGAGCAGTTCTTC.

The chain links TRBV6-5 to TRBJ1-2, with unresolved D. CDR3 length: 13 amino acids. Germline-derived CDR1 and CDR2 are MNHEY and SVGAGI. Trimming pared 9 bases from V and 4 bases from J, leaving 15 bases between. The CDR3 DNA sequence: TGTGCCAGTCAGTACAGCGGTAGCTATGGCTACACCTTC. This gives the protein CASQYSGSYGYTF.

This chain uses TRBV28 with TRBJ1-1; D gene unclear. CDR1 is MDHEN, CDR2 SYDVKM, per germline. Deletions cut 2 bases from V and 6 bases from J, with 7 bases between. This CDR3 has 12 amino acids. The CDR3 DNA is TGTGCCAGCAGTTTACAAATGTCTGAAGCTTTCTTT. Protein sequence: CASSLQMSEAFF.

The genes are TRBV7-8 and TRBJ1-4, with D possibly TRBD1 on 6 matching bases. CDR3 length equals 18 residues. The V gene's germline CDR1 is SGHVS and CDR2 FQNEAQ. Trimming took off 4 bases at V and 5 bases at J, with 23 bases between the two ends. The DNA of the CDR3 is TGTGCCAGCAGCTCCATCTACGTGGTGGACAGTCAAAATGAAAAACTGTTTTTT. It codes for CASSSIYVVDSQNEKLFF.

The chain employs TRBV15 and TRBJ1-6, with 7 positions matching TRBD1. This CDR3 comprises 16 residues. Germline V gives CDR1 LNHNV, CDR2 YYDKDF (reference sequence). The junction had 9 bases not matched to a gene; V was cut back by 5 bases and J by 5 bases. CDR3 DNA sequence: TGTGCCACCAGCCCCGTGAGGGGGCTGAATAATTCACCCCTCCACTTT. It codes for CATSPVRGLNNSPLHF.

Details on this clone: At one boundary the junction diverges from the germline segment, which might be a read error. J is TRBJ2-1 and V is TRBV7-9, with TRBD2 matching 10 bases. Germline V gives CDR1 SEHNR, CDR2 FQNEAQ (reference sequence). The CDR3 has 14 amino acids. CDR3 in amino acids: CASSVAGGPNEQFF. In nucleotides, the CDR3 is TGTGCCAGCAGCGTAGCGGGAGGCCCCAATGAGCAGTTCTTC.

This chain links TRBV30 with TRBJ2-7, with 8 positions matching TRBD2. CDR1 and CDR2 from the germline V gene are GTSNPN and SVGIG (reference sequence). V was clipped by 0 bases and J by 3 bases; unmatched bases: 4. This CDR3 region has 14 residues. CDR3 sequence: CAWSVGTSRYEQYF. In nucleotides, the CDR3 is TGTGCCTGGAGTGTCGGGACTAGTCGCTACGAGCAGTACTTC.

The J gene is TRBJ2-7, the V gene TRBV28; D unclear. Between the trimmed V and J ends, which lost 2 bases and 6 bases, there was a span of 14 bases. The CDR3 is made up of 14 amino acids. Germline V CDR1 and CDR2: MDHEN, SYDVKM. CDR3 coding DNA: TGTGCCAGCAGTTTAACCAGCGTCTTGTTCGAGCAGTACTTC. This encodes CASSLTSVLFEQYF.

The gene calls are TRBV7-2 and TRBJ2-3, with TRBD2 matching 9 bases. Unmatched junction bases numbered 4, after V lost 2 bases and J lost 7 bases. The germline CDR1 and CDR2 sequences are SGHTA and FQGNSA. The CDR3 contains 14 residues. Here the CDR3 DNA reads TGTGCCAGCAGCTTACGGCGGGGGGGTAATACGCAGTATTTT. Translated, it gives CASSLRRGGNTQYF.

The chain has TRBV28 and TRBJ2-5, with no clear D. CDR1 and CDR2 (germline): MDHEN, SYDVKM. Trimming took off 6 bases at V and 13 bases at J, with 15 bases between the two ends. CDR3 size: 11 residues. CDR3 nucleotides: TGTGCCAGCAGCCACGGCCCCCAGGCGTACTTC. This encodes CASSHGPQAYF. The complete variable domain, with remaining parts taken from reference TRBV28 and TRBJ2-5, reads DVKVTQSSRYLVKRTGEKVFLECVQDMDHENMFWYRQDPGLGLRLIYFSYDVKMKEKGDIPEGYSVSREKKERFSLILESASTNQTSMYLCASSHGPQAYFGPGTRLLVL.

This clone was counted a few times. The chain combines TRBV21-1 with TRBJ2-7; TRBD1 was called by the table and not checked on the DNA. TRBV21-1 is given as a pseudogene. This CDR3 comprises 20 residues. This CDR3 is CASSNNTGQGYSLRVGEQYF. The CDR3 bases are TGTGCCAGCAGCAACAATACCGGACAGGGTTATTCCCTAAGAGTGGGCGAGCAGTACTTC.

The chain carries TRBV4-3 and TRBJ2-1; D gene unclear. Germline lookup yields CDR1 LGHNA and CDR2 YSLEER. The CDR3 has 14 residues. Trimming stripped 1 base from V and 7 bases from J, with 11 bases between. This CDR3 reads CASSQGDVGNEQFF. CDR3 coding DNA: TGCGCCAGCAGCCAAGGCGACGTCGGGAATGAGCAGTTCTTC.

This clone was seen a single time. This chain connects TRBV3-1 (or the pseudogene TRBV3-2) to TRBJ2-3, with 11 positions matching TRBD2. Per the germline V gene, CDR1 is LGHDT and CDR2 is YNNKEL (reference sequence). This CDR3 contains 16 residues. V lost 0 bases, J lost 3 bases, and 2 bases stayed unmatched. The chain's CDR3 is CASSQDSSGGTDTQYF. The CDR3 DNA reads TGTGCCAGCAGCCAAGATTCTAGCGGGGGGACAGATACGCAGTATTTT.

This clone was observed a few times. V is TRBV5-1 and J is TRBJ2-7; perhaps TRBD1 as D (5 bases). Trimming stripped 3 bases from V and 11 bases from J, with 18 bases between. The CDR3 has 13 amino acids. Germline-derived CDR1 and CDR2 are SGHRS and YFSETQ. The CDR3 DNA reads TGCGCCAGCAGCTCACAGGCGGATCGGATGAAGTACTTC. It specifies CASSSQADRMKYF.

The chain links TRBV7-2 to TRBJ1-1; 8 bases match TRBD1. After removal of 5 bases from V and 1 base from J, the junction contained 15 bases not matched to a gene. CDR1 is SGHTA and CDR2 is FQGNSA in the germline V gene. There are 18 residues in the CDR3. This CDR3 reads CASSIPGQVKVWNTEAFF. The CDR3 bases are TGTGCCAGCAGCATACCGGGACAGGTGAAAGTTTGGAACACTGAAGCTTTCTTT.

Remarks on this clone: Other DNA sequences in the sample encode the same CDR3. The V gene is TRBV27, the J gene TRBJ1-2; 9 bases map to TRBD1. CDR1 MNHEY and CDR2 SMNVEV come from the germline V gene (reference sequence). This CDR3 is 14 amino acids long. After removal of 5 bases from V and 4 bases from J, the junction contained 5 bases not matched to a gene. The CDR3 DNA is TGTGCCAGCAGTCGTACAGGGGGCTTCTATGGCTACACCTTC. Amino acid sequence: CASSRTGGFYGYTF.